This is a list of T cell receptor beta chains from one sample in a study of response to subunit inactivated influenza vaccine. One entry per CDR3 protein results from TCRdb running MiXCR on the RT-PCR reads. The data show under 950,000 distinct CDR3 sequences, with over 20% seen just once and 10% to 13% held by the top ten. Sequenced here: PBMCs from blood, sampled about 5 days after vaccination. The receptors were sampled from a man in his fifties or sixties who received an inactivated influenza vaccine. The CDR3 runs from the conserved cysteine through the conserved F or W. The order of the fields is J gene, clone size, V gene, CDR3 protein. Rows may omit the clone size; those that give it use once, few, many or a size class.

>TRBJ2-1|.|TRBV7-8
CASSPTGINNEQFF
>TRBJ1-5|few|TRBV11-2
CASSLAVTAPQHF
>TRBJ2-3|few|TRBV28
CASSSVPGRTDTQYF
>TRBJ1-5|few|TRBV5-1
CASSHLPNQPQHF
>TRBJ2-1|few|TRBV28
CASSLEMGGSIYNEQFF
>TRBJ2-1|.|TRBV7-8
CASRRLAGASYNEQFF
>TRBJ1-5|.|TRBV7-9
CASSYAGGQPQHF
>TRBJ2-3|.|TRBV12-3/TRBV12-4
CASTSNGRTDTQYF
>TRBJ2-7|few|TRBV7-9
CASGRDTYEQYF
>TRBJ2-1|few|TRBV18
CASSLWTSGTSYNEQFF
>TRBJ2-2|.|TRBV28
CASILGGRGYHTGELFF
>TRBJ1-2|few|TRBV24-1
CATSDWDNYGYTF
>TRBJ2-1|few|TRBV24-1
CATSDSNSRTATYNEQFF
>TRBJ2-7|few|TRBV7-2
CASSIGTSSYEQYF
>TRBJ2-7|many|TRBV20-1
CSAPAEQAYEQYF
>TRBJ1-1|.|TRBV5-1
CASSLTTGGGTEAFF
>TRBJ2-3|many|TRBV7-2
CASNALAGAGTDTQYF
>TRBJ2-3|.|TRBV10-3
CAISTAEGGSTREDTQYF
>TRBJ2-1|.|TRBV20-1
CSASNPTSGGFRTFYNEQFF
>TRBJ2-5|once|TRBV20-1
CSAPRAGGPETQYF
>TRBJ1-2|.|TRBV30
CAWSRDREDYGYTF
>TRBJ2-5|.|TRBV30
CAWSGSIQETQYF
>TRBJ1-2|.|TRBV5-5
CASSPPGGGSNYGYTF
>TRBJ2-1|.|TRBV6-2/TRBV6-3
CASSYMASGSFSYEQFF
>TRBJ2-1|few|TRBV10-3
CAISGPGLDGDEQFF
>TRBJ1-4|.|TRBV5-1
CASSRGDREGEKLFF
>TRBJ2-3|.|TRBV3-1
CASSQLEAGRADTQYF
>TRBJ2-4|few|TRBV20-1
CSASTSGPTAKNIQYF
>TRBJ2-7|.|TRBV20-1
CSAIQGTYEQYF
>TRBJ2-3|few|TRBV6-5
CASSSGGLAEDTQYF
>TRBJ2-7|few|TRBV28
CASSRTSGNNIHDSYEQYF
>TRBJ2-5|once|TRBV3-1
CASSQTGTGGQETQYF
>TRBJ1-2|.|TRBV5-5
CASSPMSRGYGYTF
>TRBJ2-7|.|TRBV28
CASLAPKVAGSYEQYF
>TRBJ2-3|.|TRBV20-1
CSAIVGSDSSGGTDTQYF
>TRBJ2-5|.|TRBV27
CASSYGERVAQYF
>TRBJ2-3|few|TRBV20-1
CSARKGLAVFTDTQYF
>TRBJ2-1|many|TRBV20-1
CSASGRSYNEQFF
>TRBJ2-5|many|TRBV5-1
CASSLEGETQYF
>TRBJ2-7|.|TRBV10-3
CAISESNMGNEQYF
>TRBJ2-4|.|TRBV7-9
CASSLVLTRDIQYF
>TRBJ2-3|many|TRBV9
CASSPTGGLETDTQYF
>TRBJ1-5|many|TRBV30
CAWSVAGGPRNQPQHF
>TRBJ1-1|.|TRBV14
CASSRGQGRSTEAFF
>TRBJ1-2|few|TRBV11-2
CASSPPGGGYGYTF
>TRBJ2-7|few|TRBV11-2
CASSSVGPEAGISYEQYF
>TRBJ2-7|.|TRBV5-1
CASSSDLGLTYEQYF
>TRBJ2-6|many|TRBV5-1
CASSLELRQHSGANVLTF
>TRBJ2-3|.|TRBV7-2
CASSLAVSGTGGGGTQYF
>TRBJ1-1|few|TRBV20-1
CSAREIKTTRNTEAFF
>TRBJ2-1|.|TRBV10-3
CAISEGTGGFGQFF
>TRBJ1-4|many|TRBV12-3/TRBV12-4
CASRKAREKLFF
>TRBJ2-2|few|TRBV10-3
CAIKDRGTGELFF
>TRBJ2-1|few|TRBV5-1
CASSLETGGNYNEQFF
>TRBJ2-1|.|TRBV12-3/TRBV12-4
CASSPSGGGRALNEQFF
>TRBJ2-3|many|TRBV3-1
CASSQDRAGGRSDTQYF
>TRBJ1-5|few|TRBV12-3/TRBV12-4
CASSFLSNQPQHF